The T cell receptor (beta chain) under discussion was sequenced for a study of CD8+ T cells in alopecia areata. With respect to this clone: Its antigen is undetermined.

General study results and limits: Relative to normal scalp, lesional scalp, especially alopecia totalis/universalis, showed higher clonality. Among the cells sequenced in scalp samples are also the resident alphabeta T cells of normal skin.

The CDR3 is 18 residues long. Trimming left V 4 bases short and J 0 bases short, with 20 bases between. Germline loops: CDR1 WSHSY, CDR2 SAAADI. Following RNA extraction, reverse transcription yielded cDNA that acted as the sequencing template. Some clones are missing from TCRdb's copy, which holds only in-frame ones; the method was immunoSEQ multiplex PCR. This sample has about 110,000 clones, with roughly 64% found just once. The authors sorted CD4+ and CD8+ T cells from PBMCs. Sequencing was carried out using CD8+ T cells sorted from blood. The receptor was isolated from a human donor in good health. This chain connects TRBV10-2 to TRBJ2-3; D gene ambiguous. CDR3 residues: CASSVPGLSPGSTDTQYF. CDR3 nucleotide sequence: TGCGCCAGCAGTGTCCCCGGGTTAAGCCCTGGAAGCACAGATACGCAGTATTTT.